This TCR beta chain was documented in a study of OX40 agonist ivuxolimab in advanced cancers. Study-level background: Enrolled patients in dose escalation had cancers that were hepatocellular carcinoma, melanoma, renal cell or head and neck cancer. Study conclusions and caveats: In the 0.1 to 3.0 mg/kg range, CD4+ and CD8+ blood T cells had expanded clonally by week 6. Averaging showed that CD8+ T cells had more expanded clones than CD4+ did.

Here immunoSEQ multiplex PCR was the method, and the copy in TCRdb shows in-frame clones only, minus some. This table has under 150,000 clones, about 92% appearing once. Autoimmune disease history or systemic immunosuppression disqualified patients. With 3 bases removed from V and 1 base from J, the gap between germline ends came to 9 bases. The CDR3 sequence is 14 residues long. In germline, CDR1 is SGHVS, CDR2 FQNEAQ. As for this clone: The antigen remains undetermined.

The sequencing here drew on CD4+ or CD8+ T cells sorted from blood, taken in a trial of the OX40 agonist ivuxolimab. The rearrangement uses TRBV7-8 and TRBJ1-1; no clear D gene. This TCR was recovered from an adult with an advanced solid tumor such as melanoma, head and neck, liver or kidney cancer. The CDR3, as DNA: TGTGCCAGCAGCTTGGGTATCGGGAACACTGAAGCTTTCTTT. This translates into CASSLGIGNTEAFF.